A single sample gave rise to the 24 T cell receptor beta chains below, sequenced in a study of shared clonotypes between healthy human individuals (TCRdb year 2020). Library preparation used the immunoSEQ multiplex PCR assay. Entries here come from immuneACCESS through TCRdb and include only in-frame sequences with V and J called. Some clones fail to appear in such tables; in the studies checked, an unresolved V gene covers under half of the shortfall, and the cause of the remainder is unknown. The sample profile shows roughly 650,000 clones; 97% of them were found once. The biggest ten clones account for 0.057% of the sample. Sequenced input: naive CD4+ T cells sorted from blood. The cell subset or site label for this specimen denotes: CD45RA+ positively selected. These receptors all come from a woman in her 30s in good health.

The chain links TRBV5-4 to TRBJ2-1; 11 bases are a match to TRBD2. V lost 1 base to trimming and J lost 9 bases; unmatched junction nucleotides: 12. The germline V gene encodes CDR1 SGHNT and CDR2 YYREEE (reference sequence). This CDR3 has 17 residues. The CDR3 protein is CASSLLRLAGGEVEQFF. CDR3 nucleotide sequence: TGTGCCAGCAGCTTGCTGCGCCTAGCGGGAGGAGAGGTTGAGCAGTTCTTC.

The rearrangement uses TRBV18 and TRBJ2-5, with 8 bases matching TRBD1. The J call is in doubt because the DNA end fits TRBJ2-7 better. Germline V lookup: CDR1 KGHSH, CDR2 LQKENI. This CDR3 is built from 13 residues. CDR3 DNA: TGTGCCAGCTCACCAACAGACAGGGGCGAGCAGTACTTC. This sequence encodes CASSPTDRGEQYF.

For the CDR3, the DNA is TGTGCCAGCAGCTCCCGGGGGAGGTGGTCAGCGGAGGTTTCCTACGAGCAGTACTTC. It translates to CASSSRGRWSAEVSYEQYF. This sequence joins TRBV5-6 and TRBJ2-7, with a possible D match to TRBD2 (6 bases). Trimming pared 3 bases from V and 1 base from J, leaving 26 bases between. The germline CDR1 and CDR2 sequences are SGHDT and YYEEEE. The CDR3 sequence is 19 residues long.

The V call is TRBV19, the J call TRBJ2-1, with a weak D call TRBD2 (6 bases). The germline V and J ends were trimmed by 5 bases and 0 bases, with 17 bases remaining between them. The CDR3 is made up of 17 amino acids. Germline CDR1 is LNHDA and CDR2 is SQIVND (reference sequence). The CDR3: CASSRSGGTVSYNEQFF. In DNA, the CDR3 is TGTGCCAGTAGTCGATCCGGTGGGACTGTCTCCTACAATGAGCAGTTCTTC.

The J gene is TRBJ2-1, the V gene TRBV10-3, with 7 bases aligning to TRBD1. V shed 10 bases and J 3 bases; nucleotides not matched to a gene: 6. The germline CDR1 and CDR2 sequences are ENHRY and SYGVKD. The CDR3 consists of 13 residues. CDR3 coding DNA: TGTGCCACCACCGGGACAGACTACAATGAGCAGTTCTTC. Its protein product is CATTGTDYNEQFF.

The V call is TRBV28, the J call TRBJ2-3, with D tentatively TRBD2 (6 bases). This CDR3 comprises 11 residues. V lost 6 bases and J 10 bases, leaving 11 bases between the germline ends. Germline V gene data show CDR1 as MDHEN and CDR2 as SYDVKM. As DNA, the CDR3 is TGTGCCAGCAGAGGGGAGGCGCCGCAGTATTTT. It is translated as CASRGEAPQYF.

This chain uses TRBV5-1 with TRBJ2-2, with 10 bases that match TRBD2. This CDR3 region has 17 residues. The germline V gene has CDR1 SGHRS and CDR2 YFSETQ. Trimming cost V 5 bases and J 0 bases; bases outside gene matches: 7. CDR3 nucleotides: TGCGCCAGCAGTTCAAGCGGACTAGCGGCGAACACCGGGGAGCTGTTTTTT. This translates into CASSSSGLAANTGELFF.

The chain has TRBV27 and TRBJ1-6; TRBD1 might be the D (5 bases). Deletions cut 3 bases from V and 6 bases from J, with 9 bases between. The CDR3 sequence is 14 residues long. Germline-derived CDR1 and CDR2 are MNHEY and SMNVEV (reference sequence). For the CDR3, the DNA is TGTGCCAGCAGTTTGATACAGGTTAATTCACCCCTCCACTTT. Encoded protein: CASSLIQVNSPLHF.

V is TRBV21-1 and J is TRBJ1-5; TRBD1 is taken as the D call from the table, unchecked against the DNA. TRBV21-1 is recorded as a pseudogene. This CDR3 has 16 residues. The CDR3 nucleotides read TGTGCCAGCAGCAAAATGAGGACAGGGGACAATCAGCCCCAGCATTTT. It specifies CASSKMRTGDNQPQHF.

The rearrangement uses TRBV10-2 and TRBJ2-5; weak D call: TRBD1 (7 bases). V lost 7 bases to trimming and J lost 3 bases, with 15 bases between them. Germline V CDR1 and CDR2: WSHSY, SAAADI. The CDR3 runs to 14 residues. The CDR3 DNA follows: TGCGCCAGCACCCGCGGGACAGCGGAAGAGACCCAGTACTTC. Translating it yields CASTRGTAEETQYF.

The rearrangement uses TRBV19 and TRBJ1-4, with D hard to call. There are 13 residues in the CDR3. The V and J ends lost 5 bases and 5 bases respectively, with 9 bases between them. Germline V gene lookup returns CDR1 LNHDA and CDR2 SQIVND (reference sequence). CDR3 amino acids: CASSPVENEKLFF. CDR3 in DNA: TGTGCCAGTAGTCCGGTCGAGAATGAAAAACTGTTTTTT.

The rearrangement joins TRBV5-1 to TRBJ1-5; 10 bases are shared with TRBD1. V gave up 4 bases and J gave up 5 bases; unmatched junction bases: 3. The CDR3 spans 14 residues. CDR1 is SGHRS, CDR2 YFSETQ, per germline. CDR3 coding DNA: TGCGCCAGCAGCCCGGACAGGGGGGATCAGCCCCAGCATTTT. Its protein product is CASSPDRGDQPQHF.

The V call is TRBV10-3, the J call TRBJ2-3; TRBD1 might be the D (5 bases). Germline V CDR1 and CDR2: ENHRY, SYGVKD. Trimming pared 2 bases from V and 2 bases from J, leaving 8 bases between. The CDR3 runs to 14 residues. The CDR3 reads CAISERQFTDTQYF. The DNA of the CDR3 is TGTGCCATCAGTGAGAGACAGTTCACAGATACGCAGTATTTT.

This chain uses TRBV5-5 with TRBJ1-1, with TRBD1 matching over 7 bases. V was clipped by 2 bases and J by 5 bases; unmatched bases: 9. There are 15 residues in the CDR3. CDR1 is SGHKS, CDR2 YYEKEE, per germline (reference sequence). The CDR3 nucleotides are TGTGCCAGCAGCTTAGATAGGGGGCAAGGGACTGAAGCTTTCTTT. It encodes CASSLDRGQGTEAFF.

This clone appeared once. The V and J genes are TRBV5-1 and TRBJ1-1; 10 positions agree with TRBD1. The germline CDR1 and CDR2 sequences are SGHRS and YFSETQ. Unmatched junction bases numbered 4, after V lost 4 bases and J lost 10 bases. The CDR3 sequence is 12 residues long. The CDR3 sequence is CASSPDRGRAFF. CDR3 DNA sequence: TGCGCCAGCAGCCCCGACAGGGGGCGAGCTTTCTTT.

This rearrangement joins TRBV7-7 to TRBJ2-7, with TRBD2 identical over 13 bases. CDR3 length equals 19 residues. After removal of 5 bases from V and 6 bases from J, the junction contained 19 bases not matched to a gene. CDR1 and CDR2 (germline): SSHAT, FNYEAQ (reference sequence). CDR3 sequence (DNA): TGTGCCAGCAGCCAGGGACTAGCGGGGCCCACTGTGGACCCCTTCGAGCAGTACTTC. Protein: CASSQGLAGPTVDPFEQYF.

This chain uses TRBV5-8 with TRBJ1-5; 7 positions agree with TRBD1. The V gene end was trimmed by 4 bases and the J gene end by 3 bases; junction bases not matched to a gene: 10. The CDR3 runs 16 residues. The germline V gene has CDR1 SGHTS and CDR2 YDEGEE. The CDR3 DNA sequence: TGTGCCAGCAGCCCCGGGGACAGTTGGGCCAATCAGCCCCAGCATTTT. Translated, it gives CASSPGDSWANQPQHF.

V usage is TRBV9 and J usage is TRBJ2-4; 9 nucleotides align to TRBD1. Per the germline V gene, CDR1 is SGDLS and CDR2 is YYNGEE. V gave up 5 bases and J gave up 3 bases; unmatched junction bases: 3. This CDR3 is built from 14 residues. CDR3: CASSETGGKNIQYF. The CDR3 DNA sequence: TGTGCCAGCAGTGAGACAGGGGGCAAAAACATTCAGTACTTC.

This clone came up a few times. V and J are TRBV10-1 and TRBJ2-2; D call uncertain. CDR1 is WNHNN and CDR2 is SYGVQD in the germline V gene (reference sequence). The V gene lost 2 bases and the J gene lost 6 bases, with 4 bases spanning the gap. CDR3 length equals 12 residues. CDR3 protein: CASSENAGELFF. The CDR3 bases are TGCGCCAGCAGTGAGAATGCCGGGGAGCTGTTTTTT.

The chain uses TRBV28 and TRBJ1-1; D ambiguous. The germline V and J ends were trimmed by 6 bases and 0 bases, with 20 bases remaining between them. The CDR3 loop spans 17 amino acids. Germline-derived CDR1 and CDR2 are MDHEN and SYDVKM. Here the CDR3 reads CASRGRGRGFMNTEAFF. The CDR3 DNA follows: TGTGCCAGCAGGGGCCGAGGCCGGGGTTTCATGAACACTGAAGCTTTCTTT. The variable domain in full, with the rest retrieved from reference TRBV28 and TRBJ1-1, is DVKVTQSSRYLVKRTGEKVFLECVQDMDHENMFWYRQDPGLGLRLIYFSYDVKMKEKGDIPEGYSVSREKKERFSLILESASTNQTSMYLCASRGRGRGFMNTEAFFGQGTRLTVV.

The chain uses TRBV6-5 and TRBJ2-2; no definite D call. The V gene's germline CDR1 is MNHEY and CDR2 SVGAGI. Trimming pared 3 bases from V and 1 base from J, leaving 12 bases between. This CDR3 has 16 amino acids. The CDR3 here is CASSYESSKNTGELFF. CDR3 sequence (DNA): TGTGCCAGCAGTTATGAATCGAGTAAGAACACCGGGGAGCTGTTTTTT.

The J gene is TRBJ2-7, the V gene TRBV6-5, with D perhaps given as TRBD1 or TRBD2 (5 bases each). Germline CDR1 and CDR2: MNHEY and SVGAGI. The germline V and J ends were trimmed by 6 bases and 2 bases, with 17 bases remaining between them. The CDR3 spans 15 residues. The CDR3 DNA reads TGTGCCAGCAGGGGACGGCAGGGCCACCCCTACGAGCAGTACTTC. Amino acids: CASRGRQGHPYEQYF.

The chain couples TRBV5-8 to TRBJ2-2; D not resolved. Trimming removed 1 base at V and 1 base at J, with 11 bases between. CDR1 is SGHTS, CDR2 YDEGEE, per germline. The CDR3 consists of 16 residues. The CDR3 bases are TGTGCCAGCAGCTTGCGGGCCAGAATGAACACCGGGGAGCTGTTTTTT. Protein sequence: CASSLRARMNTGELFF.

This clone was seen just once. The CDR3 region is CANGRNNEQFF. CDR3 in DNA: TGTGCCAACGGACGGAACAATGAGCAGTTCTTC. The chain recombines TRBV28 with TRBJ2-1; D is undetermined. The length of the CDR3 is 11 residues. CDR1 and CDR2 (germline): MDHEN, SYDVKM. V lost 10 bases and J 5 bases, leaving 9 bases between the germline ends. Variable domain in full (rest from reference TRBV28 and TRBJ2-1): DVKVTQSSRYLVKRTGEKVFLECVQDMDHENMFWYRQDPGLGLRLIYFSYDVKMKEKGDIPEGYSVSREKKERFSLILESASTNQTSMYLCANGRNNEQFFGPGTRLTVL.